Following are 18 T cell receptor beta chains from one sample sequenced in a study of response to subunit inactivated influenza vaccine (dated 2018 in TCRdb). Explained via the paper, the time point label denotes: 45 to 55 days after influenza vaccine administration. To prepare the library, RT-PCR was applied. The reads were generated on an Illumina HiSeq 2500. TCRdb took the public reads, trimmed them with fastp at Q25, ran MiXCR for clone calling and kept in-frame beta chains. Rows merge per CDR3 protein into single entries with the most common DNA and genes. In all, the sample holds over 450,000 distinct CDR3 sequences, and 10% to 15% of those were seen once. Around 13% of the sample is in the top ten clones. The material was PBMCs from blood, obtained about 40 days after vaccination. Source of these receptors: a man aged 50 to 60 who received an inactivated influenza vaccine. Donor details come from another sample of the same person, matched by shared clones.

This clonotype appeared a few times. The V call is TRBV9, the J call TRBJ2-2, with D unresolved. V shed 4 bases and J shed 3 bases, with 16 bases lying between them. Germline V gene sequence: CDR1 SGDLS, CDR2 YYNGEE. The CDR3 consists of 16 residues. The CDR3 protein is CASSPVGDTYTGELFF. For the CDR3, the DNA is TGTGCCAGCAGCCCCGTTGGGGATACCTACACCGGGGAGCTGTTTTTT.

There are a few counts of this clonotype. The chain joins TRBV6-1 to TRBJ1-1; no clear D gene. V gave up 7 bases and J gave up 1 base, with 13 bases separating them. CDR3 length: 14 residues. Germline V gives CDR1 MNHNS, CDR2 SASEGT. The CDR3: CASTLSYGNTEAFF. The CDR3 DNA reads as TGTGCCAGCACCCTCTCTTACGGGAACACTGAAGCTTTCTTT.

In its sample, this clonotype was seen many times. The chain employs TRBV20-1 and TRBJ2-7, with 7 bases that match TRBD2. There are 14 residues in the CDR3. V was clipped by 0 bases and J by 6 bases; unmatched bases: 8. CDR1 is DFQATT and CDR2 is SNEGSKA in the germline V gene (reference sequence). The DNA of the CDR3 is TGCAGTGCTAGAGATCCCACCGGGACTACCGAGCAGTACTTC. Amino acids: CSARDPTGTTEQYF.

This clonotype occurred many times. Here the CDR3 reads CSARDRGKLNEQFF. Here the CDR3 DNA reads TGCAGTGCCAGGGACAGGGGAAAGCTCAATGAGCAGTTCTTC. J is TRBJ2-1 and V is TRBV20-1; 10 bases align to TRBD1. The J segment lost 6 bases and the V segment lost 6 bases, leaving 8 bases of the junction unmatched. Germline values: CDR1 DFQATT, CDR2 SNEGSKA (reference sequence). The CDR3 length is 14 residues.

This clonotype was detected only a few times. The CDR3 loop is CASSLAGAGGKYEQYF. The CDR3 bases are TGTGCCAGCAGCTTGGCCGGCGCAGGGGGCAAGTACGAGCAGTACTTC. The chain recombines TRBV5-4 with TRBJ2-7; 8 nucleotides line up with TRBD1. Per germline, CDR1 SGHNT and CDR2 YYREEE (reference sequence). The CDR3 has 16 amino acids. V was pared by 0 bases and J by 4 bases, with 9 bases of the junction left unmatched.

V and J are TRBV15 and TRBJ2-1; 9 nucleotides line up with TRBD2. Germline V gene sequence: CDR1 LNHNV, CDR2 YYDKDF (reference sequence). V lost 5 bases and J lost 7; bases outside the gene matches: 6. The CDR3 has 14 residues. CDR3 nucleotides: TGTGCCACCAGCGCCTCCCTAGCGGGAAATGAGCAGTTCTTC. Residues: CATSASLAGNEQFF.

Only a few counts were recorded for this clonotype. J is TRBJ2-3 and V is TRBV15; no firm D call. CDR3 length equals 14 residues. Trimming removed 0 bases at V and 3 bases at J, with 7 bases between. Germline V lookup: CDR1 LNHNV, CDR2 YYDKDF (reference sequence). This chain's CDR3 is CATSRDLTTDTQYF. Written as DNA, the CDR3 is TGTGCCACCAGCAGAGATTTGACGACAGATACGCAGTATTTT.

V and J are TRBV12-3 or TRBV12-4 and TRBJ2-1, with 8 bases matching TRBD2. The V segment lost 5 bases and the J segment 8 bases; nucleotides outside the gene matches: 8. The CDR3 covers 14 residues. CDR3 bases: TGTGCCAGCAGTCCGGGACTAGTGCCCTATGAGCAGTTCTTC. Amino acid sequence: CASSPGLVPYEQFF.

The rearrangement links TRBV12-3 or TRBV12-4 to TRBJ1-1; TRBD1 is a possible D gene (6 bases). This CDR3 spans 16 amino acids. V lost 3 bases and J 3 bases, leaving 17 bases between the germline ends. The CDR3 region has the DNA TGTGCCAGCAGTTTTTGGTTTGGGGGGGCGGACACTGAAGCTTTCTTT. Its protein is CASSFWFGGADTEAFF.

Many counts were recorded for this clonotype. The chain joins TRBV11-2 to TRBJ1-2, with 7 bases that match TRBD1. The ends lost 4 bases at V and 4 bases at J; junction bases unmatched: 12. This CDR3 contains 16 residues. Germline V gene lookup returns CDR1 SGHAT and CDR2 FQNNGV. DNA of the CDR3: TGTGCCAGCAGCTCAGGGGGGCAGGGGAGTGGCTATGGCTACACCTTC. Its protein product is CASSSGGQGSGYGYTF. The full variable domain, completed using reference TRBV11-2 and TRBJ1-2, is EAGVAQSPRYKIIEKRQSVAFWCNPISGHATLYWYQQILGQGPKLLIQFQNNGVVDDSQLPKDRFSAERLKGVDSTLKIQPAKLEDSAVYLCASSSGGQGSGYGYTFGSGTRLTVV.

In this sample, this clonotype turned up a few times. The gene calls are TRBV28 and TRBJ2-7, with D perhaps being TRBD1 or TRBD2 (6 bases each). V was shortened by 6 bases and J by 12 bases, with 18 bases between the two germline ends. Germline V gene data show CDR1 as MDHEN and CDR2 as SYDVKM. The CDR3 totals 12 residues. The CDR3 sequence is CASSPPRGLRYF. The CDR3 nucleotides are TGTGCCAGCAGCCCTCCCCGGGGGCTACGGTACTTC. Variable domain in full (rest from reference TRBV28 and TRBJ2-7): DVKVTQSSRYLVKRTGEKVFLECVQDMDHENMFWYRQDPGLGLRLIYFSYDVKMKEKGDIPEGYSVSREKKERFSLILESASTNQTSMYLCASSPPRGLRYFGPGTRLTVT.

This clonotype was observed a handful of times. V gene TRBV12-3 or TRBV12-4 combines with J gene TRBJ2-3; 7 bases are shared with TRBD2. This CDR3 region has 16 residues. J lost 0 bases, V lost 6 bases, and 9 bases had no gene match. CDR3 protein: CASSPTGGTSTDTQYF. The CDR3 coding sequence is TGTGCCAGCAGCCCGACCGGGGGGACTAGCACAGATACGCAGTATTTT.

A few counts support this clonotype. The chain combines TRBV6-5 with TRBJ1-2; D may be TRBD1 (5 bases). Germline CDR1 and CDR2: MNHEY and SVGAGI. The CDR3 runs 15 residues. V was trimmed by 2 bases and J by 5 bases, leaving 15 bases between them. CDR3 sequence reads: CASSYGGTLPYGYTF. CDR3 coding DNA: TGTGCCAGCAGTTACGGGGGGACCCTGCCATATGGCTACACCTTC.

This clonotype was recorded many times. The chain recombines TRBV4-3 with TRBJ2-3; 15 bases align to TRBD2. Germline lookup yields CDR1 LGHNA and CDR2 YSLEER. This CDR3 spans 19 amino acids. V lost 3 bases and J lost 1; bases outside the gene matches: 8. The CDR3 region is CASSQTGLAGGGGTDTQYF. The CDR3, as DNA: TGCGCCAGCAGCCAGACGGGACTAGCGGGAGGAGGGGGCACAGATACGCAGTATTTT.

This clonotype occurred many times. The chain employs TRBV12-3 or TRBV12-4 and TRBJ2-2, with a weak D call TRBD1 (5 bases). The CDR3 runs 13 residues. Trimming removed 7 bases from V and 3 bases from J, with 9 bases in between. The CDR3 loop reads CASIQGDTGELFF. The CDR3, as DNA: TGTGCCAGCATTCAGGGTGACACCGGGGAGCTGTTTTTT.

In its sample, this clonotype was seen a few times. The chain joins TRBV10-3 to TRBJ2-7; D possibly corresponds to TRBD1 (5 bases). Germline V gene lookup returns CDR1 ENHRY and CDR2 SYGVKD. The CDR3 spans 14 residues. Trimming left V 5 bases short and J 4 bases short, with 15 bases between. In nucleotides, the CDR3 is TGTGCCATCAGTCACGAGTGGGGCTCTTACGAGCAGTACTTC. This encodes CAISHEWGSYEQYF.

V gene TRBV27 combines with J gene TRBJ2-1; 9 nucleotides match TRBD2. J lost 0 bases, V lost 5 bases, and 5 bases had no gene match. Germline V CDR1 and CDR2: MNHEY, SMNVEV (reference sequence). This CDR3 is 16 amino acids long. Here the CDR3 DNA reads TGTGCCAGCAGTCCGTTAGCGGGGGCCTCCTACAATGAGCAGTTCTTC. The encoded protein is CASSPLAGASYNEQFF.

The table lists this clonotype with a few counts. This chain uses TRBV12-3 or TRBV12-4 with TRBJ1-5; D is ambiguous. Trimming took 1 base from V and 5 from J, leaving 3 bases between them. The CDR3 has 12 residues. The CDR3 sequence is CASSLVDQPQHF. The CDR3 coding sequence is TGTGCCAGCAGTTTAGTTGATCAGCCCCAGCATTTT.